The clone carrying this T cell receptor beta chain showed up many times. The antigen is not known. TCRdb re-called the 5' RACE reads with MiXCR, one entry per CDR3 protein. This table holds some 240,000 distinct CDR3 sequences, roughly a tenth found once. This specimen comes from a study of identical twins. Study-level points and caveats: A lower insertion count was a feature of abundant cord blood beta clonotypes, with no such feature in memory repertoires.

Between the trimmed V and J ends, which lost 3 bases and 5 bases, there was a span of 4 bases. The CDR3 loop spans 10 amino acids. Germline CDR1 reads DFQATT; CDR2 reads SNEGSKA (reference sequence). The chain couples TRBV20-1 to TRBJ1-1, with no clear D. The sequenced material came from memory T cells sorted from blood. The TCR sequence derives from a man aged 45-65 years in good health. Written as DNA, the CDR3 is TGCAGTGCTAGGGAGACTGAAGCTTTCTTT. Translating gives CSARETEAFF.